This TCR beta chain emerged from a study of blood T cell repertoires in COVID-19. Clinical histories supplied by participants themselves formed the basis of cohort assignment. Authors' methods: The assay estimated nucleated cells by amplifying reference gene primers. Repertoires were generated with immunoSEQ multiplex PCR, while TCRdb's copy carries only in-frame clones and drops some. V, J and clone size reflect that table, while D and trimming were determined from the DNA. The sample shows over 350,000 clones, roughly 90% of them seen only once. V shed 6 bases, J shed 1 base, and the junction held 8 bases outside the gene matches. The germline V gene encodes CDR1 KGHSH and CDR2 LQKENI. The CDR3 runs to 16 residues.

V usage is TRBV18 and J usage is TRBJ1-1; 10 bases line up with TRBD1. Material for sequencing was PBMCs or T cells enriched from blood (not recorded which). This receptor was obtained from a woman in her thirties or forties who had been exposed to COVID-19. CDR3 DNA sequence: TGTGCCAGCTCCACGGTCGGGACAGGGGCGAACACTGAAGCTTTCTTT. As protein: CASSTVGTGANTEAFF.